Listed below are T cell receptor beta chains from one sample, sequenced in a study of cytomegalovirus exposure and HLA in healthy donors. Profiling relied on immunoSEQ multiplex PCR, and the TCRdb table lists in-frame clones only, not all of them. The sample has about 160,000 clones; 65% to 80% are singletons. Sequencing input: PBMCs. The receptors come from a man aged 40-49 years in good health and CMV-seronegative. Both conserved end residues are part of each CDR3. D genes are given only for firm matches. Where a row states a size, it is once, few, many or the class of an expanded clone; other rows omit it.

TRBV5-8	.	TRBD2	TRBJ2-7	CASSWGTSYEQYF	TGTGCCAGCAGCTGGGGGACTAGCTACGAGCAGTACTTC
TRBV5-1	.	.	TRBJ2-3	CASSLVPTGSTDTQYF	TGCGCCAGCAGCTTGGTCCCTACGGGGAGCACAGATACGCAGTATTTT
TRBV11-2	.	.	TRBJ2-6	CASSLSGANVLTF	TGTGCCAGCAGCCTATCTGGGGCCAACGTCCTGACTTTC
TRBV19	.	TRBD1	TRBJ2-1	CATRDRGDNEQFF	TGTGCCACCCGAGACAGGGGCGACAATGAGCAGTTCTTC
TRBV18	few	.	TRBJ1-1	CASSPNTVNTEAFF	TGTGCCAGCTCACCAAATACAGTGAACACTGAAGCTTTCTTT
TRBV7-2	.	TRBD1	TRBJ1-5	CASSPGGYYSNQPQHF	TGTGCCAGCAGCCCAGGGGGCTATTATAGCAATCAGCCCCAGCATTTT
TRBV5-1	.	.	TRBJ1-4	CASSLAWQGEKLFF	TGCGCCAGCAGCTTGGCATGGCAGGGGGAAAAACTGTTTTTT
TRBV27	.	TRBD2	TRBJ2-2	CASSPFGGTGELFF	TGTGCCAGCAGCCCCTTCGGGGGGACCGGGGAGCTGTTTTTT
TRBV5-1	.	TRBD2	TRBJ2-1	CASSFFLAGSSYNEQFF	TGCGCCAGCAGCTTTTTCCTAGCGGGGAGCTCCTACAATGAGCAGTTCTTC
TRBV6-6	few	TRBD1	TRBJ1-1	CASSFGTAEAFF	TGTGCCAGCAGTTTCGGGACAGCCGAAGCTTTCTTT
TRBV7-2	.	TRBD1	TRBJ2-7	CASSPLGDRRFEQYF	TGTGCCAGCAGCCCATTAGGGGACAGGAGGTTTGAGCAGTACTTC
TRBV7-6	.	.	TRBJ2-2	CASSLVLTPNTGELFF	TGTGCCAGCAGCTTGGTTCTTACTCCGAACACCGGGGAGCTGTTTTTT
TRBV7-9	.	TRBD1	TRBJ2-7	CASSLGTGMAREQYF	TGTGCCAGCAGCTTAGGGACAGGAATGGCGAGGGAGCAGTACTTC
TRBV5-1	.	TRBD2	TRBJ2-5	CASSLLLAGHFQETQYF	TGCGCCAGCAGCCTCCTCCTAGCGGGACATTTCCAAGAGACCCAGTACTTC
TRBV15	.	TRBD1	TRBJ2-5	CATSRSKDRAHF	TGTGCCACCAGCAGATCCAAGGACAGGGCCCACTTC
TRBV5-4	few	.	TRBJ1-4	CASKQGPNEKLFF	TGTGCCAGCAAACAGGGACCTAATGAAAAACTGTTTTTT
TRBV11-1	.	.	TRBJ2-5	CASSSRGAGAGETQYF	TGTGCCAGCAGCTCCCGGGGCGCGGGGGCGGGAGAGACCCAGTACTTC
TRBV2	.	.	TRBJ1-2	CASSESRPLPYGYTF	TGTGCCAGCAGTGAATCGAGGCCGCTCCCCTATGGCTACACCTTC
TRBV28	.	.	TRBJ1-3	CASMVYRDSGNTIYF	TGTGCCAGCATGGTATACCGGGACTCTGGAAACACCATATATTTT
TRBV9	many	.	TRBJ1-6	CATNVGAEDSPLHF	TGTGCCACCAACGTGGGGGCGGAGGATTCACCCCTCCACTTT
TRBV5-1	.	.	TRBJ1-1	CASSLGGAAMNTEAFF	TGCGCCAGCAGCTTGGGCGGGGCAGCCATGAACACTGAAGCTTTCTTT
TRBV27	.	.	TRBJ1-5	CASSLYRGRGNQPQHF	TGTGCCAGCAGTTTATATCGGGGTAGGGGCAATCAGCCCCAGCATTTT
TRBV28	.	.	TRBJ1-1	CASSLFRGNTEAFF	TGTGCCAGCAGTTTATTCAGGGGGAACACTGAAGCTTTCTTT
TRBV2	few	.	TRBJ1-1	CASKRDTMNTEAFF	TGTGCCAGCAAAAGAGATACCATGAACACTGAAGCTTTCTTT
TRBV7-7	.	TRBD1	TRBJ2-1	CASSLGQGARNEQFF	TGTGCTAGCAGCTTAGGCCAGGGGGCGCGGAATGAGCAGTTCTTC
TRBV13	.	.	TRBJ2-1	CASSLGTQYNEQFF	TGTGCCAGCAGCTTGGGGACACAATACAATGAGCAGTTCTTC
TRBV11-2	.	TRBD1	TRBJ1-4	CASSLGQGSREKLFF	TGTGCCAGCAGCCTCGGACAGGGGTCTCGGGAAAAACTGTTTTTT
TRBV2	.	.	TRBJ1-5	CASTDLAGDQPQHF	TGTGCCAGCACCGACCTGGCGGGGGACCAGCCCCAGCATTTT
TRBV4-2	.	TRBD2	TRBJ2-5	CASSPGLAGSSQETQYF	TGTGCCAGCAGCCCGGGACTAGCGGGGTCTTCCCAAGAGACCCAGTACTTC
TRBV9	.	TRBD2	TRBJ2-1	CASSHRRRETYNEQFF	TGTGCCAGCAGCCACCGCAGGCGGGAGACCTACAATGAGCAGTTCTTC
TRBV5-4	.	.	TRBJ1-3	CASSLGSGAGNTIYF	TGTGCCAGCAGCTTGGGGTCAGGGGCTGGAAACACCATATATTTT
TRBV6-1	.	TRBD1	TRBJ2-2	CASSAGTGNTGELFF	TGTGCCAGCAGTGCCGGGACAGGGAACACCGGGGAGCTGTTTTTT
TRBV29-1	.	.	TRBJ2-7	CSVSERSSYEQYF	TGCAGCGTTTCCGAGCGTTCCTCCTACGAGCAGTACTTC
TRBV10-3	.	TRBD1	TRBJ1-2	CATGTAQANYGYTF	TGTGCCACTGGGACAGCACAAGCTAACTATGGCTACACCTTC
TRBV5-6	.	TRBD1	TRBJ1-6	CASGAGGNRNSPLHF	TGTGCCAGCGGTGCAGGGGGAAATAGGAATTCACCCCTCCACTTT
TRBV6-6	.	TRBD1	TRBJ2-1	CASRTGTGYNEQFF	TGTGCCAGCAGGACCGGGACAGGGTACAATGAGCAGTTCTTC
TRBV30	.	.	TRBJ1-5	CAWSTGSGQPQHF	TGTGCCTGGAGTACAGGGAGCGGTCAGCCCCAGCATTTT
TRBV2	.	TRBD1	TRBJ1-6	CASSERTGSSPLHF	TGTGCCAGCAGTGAGCGGACAGGTAGTTCACCCCTCCACTTT
TRBV4-1	few	.	TRBJ1-2	CASSQDRVNGYTF	TGCGCCAGCAGCCAAGACAGGGTCAATGGCTACACCTTC
TRBV7-9	few	.	TRBJ1-1	CASTPNGFTEAFF	TGTGCCAGCACCCCTAACGGGTTCACTGAAGCTTTCTTT
TRBV4-3	few	TRBD1	TRBJ1-2	CASSQATGGQGRGYTF	TGCGCCAGCAGCCAAGCCACGGGGGGACAGGGCAGAGGCTACACCTTC
TRBV19	once	.	TRBJ2-7	CASSKTTTYEQYF	TGTGCCAGTAGTAAGACTACAACCTACGAGCAGTACTTC
TRBV11-2	.	.	TRBJ2-1	CASSRLPAGAGNEQFF	TGTGCCAGCAGCCGTCTCCCGGCGGGGGCCGGCAATGAGCAGTTCTTC
TRBV5-1	.	TRBD1	TRBJ1-2	CASSESSTDRVAFYGYTF	TGCGCCAGCAGCGAATCATCCACCGACAGGGTCGCCTTCTATGGCTACACCTTC
TRBV7-2	.	.	TRBJ2-2	CASSLVMGELFF	TGTGCCAGCAGCTTAGTTATGGGGGAGCTGTTTTTT
TRBV7-9	.	.	TRBJ1-1	CASSRQDMNTEAFF	TGTGCCAGCAGTCGACAGGACATGAACACTGAAGCTTTCTTT
TRBV18	.	.	TRBJ1-5	CASSPHNREGQPQHF	TGTGCCAGCTCGCCCCATAACAGGGAAGGTCAGCCCCAGCATTTT
TRBV6-1	.	TRBD2	TRBJ2-5	CASRRAGETQYF	TGTGCCAGCAGGCGAGCGGGGGAGACCCAGTACTTC
TRBV19	.	.	TRBJ2-5	CASSKLEGAEETQYF	TGTGCCAGTAGTAAATTGGAGGGGGCTGAAGAGACCCAGTACTTC
TRBV15	.	.	TRBJ1-4	CATSRPGGGEKLFF	TGTGCCACCAGCAGACCCGGTGGGGGGGAAAAACTGTTTTTT